These 27 T cell receptor beta chains were all obtained from the same sample, sequenced in a study of T cells after yellow fever vaccination (dated 2019 in TCRdb). The treatment or condition label on this specimen signifies: live attenuated yellow fever vaccine strain. Receptor libraries were prepared by 5' RACE. Sequencer: Illumina HiSeq 2500. TCRdb redid the processing of the public reads, applying fastp at Q25 and MiXCR, and retained in-frame beta chains. Entries are consolidated by CDR3 protein sequence, retaining the most common genes and DNA. The sample profile shows about 58,000 distinct CDR3 sequences; 7.1% of them were found once. 30% to 40% of the sample is taken by the ten largest. The sequencing used CD8+ T cells sorted from PBMCs, collected on the day of the first yellow fever vaccination. Receptors were obtained from a man in his late teens or twenties who received the YFV17D yellow fever vaccine.

This clonotype was counted many times. This chain uses TRBV4-3 with TRBJ1-5; no definite D call. The CDR3 extends over 14 amino acids. Trimming stripped 4 bases from V and 1 base from J, with 8 bases between. CDR1 is LGHNA, CDR2 YSLEER, per germline. The CDR3 nucleotides are TGCGCCAGCAGCCCAACCTACAGCAATCAGCCCCAGCATTTT. This sequence encodes CASSPTYSNQPQHF.

At least ten counts were recorded for this clonotype. This chain links TRBV2 with TRBJ2-2, with TRBD2 matching 7 bases. The CDR3 is 16 residues long. Germline loops: CDR1 SNHLY, CDR2 FYNNEI. The J segment lost 0 bases and the V segment lost 1 base, leaving 2 bases of the junction unmatched. The CDR3 region is CASSEEGLTNTGELFF. CDR3 nucleotide sequence: TGTGCCAGCAGTGAAGAGGGACTAACGAACACCGGGGAGCTGTTTTTT.

This clonotype has ten or more counts. The J gene is TRBJ2-1, the V gene TRBV24-1; D might be TRBD1 (6 bases). The V gene's germline CDR1 is KGHDR and CDR2 SFDVKD. The V end was cut by 3 bases, the J end by 9 bases, with 14 bases between. This CDR3 spans 14 amino acids. The CDR3 spells CATSDLDRTGEQFF. The CDR3 bases are TGTGCCACCAGTGATCTAGACAGGACCGGTGAGCAGTTCTTC.

The chain links TRBV5-1 to TRBJ1-1; D is perhaps TRBD1 (5 bases). Germline CDR1 and CDR2: SGHRS and YFSETQ. With 1 base removed from V and 4 bases from J, the gap between germline ends came to 14 bases. The CDR3 consists of 15 residues. The CDR3, as DNA: TGCGCCAGCAGCTTGAGGCCAGGGTCGGGCACTGAAGCTTTCTTT. Protein: CASSLRPGSGTEAFF.

This clonotype was seen only a few times. The V gene is TRBV29-1, the J gene TRBJ2-5; weak D call: TRBD1 (5 bases). This CDR3 has 14 amino acids. CDR1 is SQVTM, CDR2 ANQGSEA, per germline. The ends were cut back, 1 base at V and 2 bases at J, with 11 bases in the middle. The CDR3 sequence is CSVEGGWDQETQYF. The DNA for the CDR3 is TGCAGCGTTGAAGGGGGCTGGGATCAAGAGACCCAGTACTTC.

This clonotype showed up many times. The chain combines TRBV20-1 with TRBJ2-7; tentatively, D is TRBD1 (6 bases). Germline CDR1 and CDR2: DFQATT and SNEGSKA (reference sequence). V was trimmed by 5 bases and J by 5 bases, leaving 16 bases between them. CDR3 length: 13 residues. CDR3 nucleotides: TGCAGTGCTTTAGCCCCAGGGGTAAACGAGCAGTACGTC. Protein sequence: CSALAPGVNEQYV.

This clonotype turned up a few times. The V gene is TRBV20-1, the J gene TRBJ2-1; D may be TRBD1 (6 bases). The CDR3 is 15 residues long. The V gene's germline CDR1 is DFQATT and CDR2 SNEGSKA (reference sequence). V was clipped by 0 bases and J by 1 base, with 10 bases between them. The CDR3 region has the DNA TGCAGTGCTAGAGAGGAACAGGGTTCCTACAATGAGCAGTTCTTC. Its protein product is CSAREEQGSYNEQFF.

With respect to this clonotype: This could be a read error, since a much larger clone is one nucleotide away. CDR3: CSATWTGLCNEQFF. CDR3 bases: TGCAGTGCTACTTGGACAGGGCTTTGCAATGAGCAGTTCTTC. The chain combines TRBV20-1 with TRBJ2-1, with 8 bases lining up with TRBD1. Germline V gives CDR1 DFQATT, CDR2 SNEGSKA (reference sequence). The CDR3 is made up of 14 amino acids. The V segment lost 4 bases and the J segment 6 bases; nucleotides outside the gene matches: 8.

This rearrangement joins TRBV6-5 to TRBJ1-1; 9 bases align to TRBD1. The CDR3 is made up of 14 amino acids. The V gene end was trimmed by 6 bases and the J gene end by 1 base; junction bases not matched to a gene: 3. Germline lookup yields CDR1 MNHEY and CDR2 SVGAGI. The CDR3 sequence: CASRRGQGNTEAFF. As DNA, the CDR3 is TGTGCCAGCAGGAGGGGACAGGGGAACACTGAAGCTTTCTTT.

There are many counts of this clonotype. The CDR3 DNA reads TGTGCCAGCAGTGTAGAGGGGGAGACGGGTAACACTGAAGCTTTCTTT. Translation gives CASSVEGETGNTEAFF. The chain employs TRBV2 and TRBJ1-1; D is possibly TRBD1 (6 bases). The CDR3 length is 16 residues. The ends were cut back, 4 bases at V and 2 bases at J, with 17 bases in the middle. Per the germline V gene, CDR1 is SNHLY and CDR2 is FYNNEI.

This clonotype occurred many times. This rearrangement joins TRBV4-1 to TRBJ2-5, with 8 bases fitting TRBD1. The germline CDR1 and CDR2 sequences are MGHRA and YSYEKL. Trimming cost V 6 bases and J 4 bases; bases outside gene matches: 13. CDR3 length: 16 amino acids. In DNA form, the CDR3 reads TGCGCCAGCAGACAAAACAGGGGGTCCACAGGAGAGACCCAGTACTTC. Translation: CASRQNRGSTGETQYF.

In DNA, the CDR3 is TGTGCCAGTAGTATGGAACGTCCTGATGAGCAGTTCTTC. The encoded protein is CASSMERPDEQFF. V is TRBV19 and J is TRBJ2-1; D call uncertain. The germline CDR1 and CDR2 sequences are LNHDA and SQIVND (reference sequence). Between the trimmed V and J ends, which lost 3 bases and 8 bases, there was a span of 11 bases. The CDR3 is 13 amino acids. The variable domain in full, with the rest retrieved from reference TRBV19 and TRBJ2-1, is DGGITQSPKYLFRKEGQNVTLSCEQNLNHDAMYWYRQDPGQGLRLIYYSQIVNDFQKGDIAEGYSVSREKKESFPLTVTSAQKNPTAFYLCASSMERPDEQFFGPGTRLTVL.

Only a few counts were recorded for this clonotype. Here the CDR3 DNA reads TGTGCCAGCAGCCACCCGGGGGAGACAGATACGCAGTATTTT. As protein: CASSHPGETDTQYF. This chain joins TRBV5-5 and TRBJ2-3, with D possibly being TRBD2 (6 bases). Germline CDR1 SGHKS, CDR2 YYEKEE (reference sequence). The CDR3 loop spans 14 amino acids. V was cut by 4 bases and J by 3 bases, with 12 bases left in between.

This clonotype was recorded a few times. J is TRBJ2-5 and V is TRBV7-9; TRBD2 matches 9 bases. The V gene end was trimmed by 2 bases and the J gene end by 2 bases; junction bases not matched to a gene: 9. The CDR3 contains 17 residues. CDR1 and CDR2 from the germline V gene are SEHNR and FQNEAQ (reference sequence). The CDR3 reads CASSLNWASGEQETQYF. In nucleotides, the CDR3 is TGTGCCAGCAGCTTAAACTGGGCTAGCGGGGAGCAAGAGACCCAGTACTTC.

This clonotype was seen ten or more times. The CDR3 DNA sequence: TGTGCCAGCACCAACAATCCTAATGAAAAACTGTTTTTT. Residues: CASTNNPNEKLFF. V usage is TRBV7-9 and J usage is TRBJ1-4, with D unresolved. The CDR3 is 13 residues long. Trimming pared 7 bases from V and 3 bases from J, leaving 9 bases between. Germline assignment: CDR1 SEHNR and CDR2 FQNEAQ (reference sequence).

The CDR3 region is CASSPDRFEAFF. For the CDR3, the DNA is TGTGCCAGCAGCCCCGACAGGTTTGAAGCTTTCTTT. The gene calls are TRBV7-6 and TRBJ1-1; D might be TRBD1 (6 bases). Germline V gene sequence: CDR1 SGHVS, CDR2 FNYEAQ. This CDR3 comprises 12 residues. V dropped 5 bases and J dropped 7 bases, with 11 bases sitting between them.

The V and J genes are TRBV7-9 and TRBJ1-4; D gene ambiguous. Looked up from germline, CDR1 is SEHNR and CDR2 is FQNEAQ (reference sequence). The CDR3 is 16 residues long. V was trimmed by 4 bases and J by 6 bases, leaving 18 bases between them. The CDR3 sequence: CASSSRAGLIDEKLFF. The DNA of the CDR3 is TGTGCCAGCAGCTCCCGGGCGGGCCTTATAGATGAAAAACTGTTTTTT.

This clonotype was found a few times. The V and J genes are TRBV9 and TRBJ1-4; D call uncertain. V gave up 0 bases and J gave up 6 bases, with 6 bases separating them. CDR1 is SGDLS, CDR2 YYNGEE, per germline. This CDR3 comprises 13 residues. The CDR3 sequence is CASSVAPDEKLFF. CDR3 coding DNA: TGTGCCAGCAGCGTAGCGCCGGATGAAAAACTGTTTTTT.

The gene calls are TRBV19 and TRBJ2-1; weak D call: TRBD1 (6 bases). The CDR3 covers 15 residues. Germline assignment: CDR1 LNHDA and CDR2 SQIVND (reference sequence). V was pared by 6 bases and J by 10 bases, with 22 bases between. As DNA, the CDR3 is TGTGCCAGTAGGGTACAGGGAAATCCGCTGCTGGAGCAGTTCTTC. This sequence encodes CASRVQGNPLLEQFF.

The chain uses TRBV12-3 or TRBV12-4 and TRBJ2-2; D ambiguous. This CDR3 is built from 12 residues. Trimming removed 6 bases at V and 7 bases at J, with 9 bases between. CDR3 protein: CASRGGDGELFF. In DNA form, the CDR3 reads TGTGCCAGCAGGGGTGGTGACGGGGAGCTGTTTTTT.

The CDR3: CASSYRGLVTAGELFF. The CDR3 DNA is TGTGCCAGCAGTTACCGGGGACTAGTCACCGCCGGGGAGCTGTTTTTT. This chain uses TRBV6-5 with TRBJ2-2; the match to TRBD2 covers 8 bases. This CDR3 contains 16 residues. Germline V gives CDR1 MNHEY, CDR2 SVGAGI. The junction had 8 bases not matched to a gene; V was cut back by 2 bases and J by 6 bases.

In this sample, this clonotype turned up a few times. The chain employs TRBV7-2 and TRBJ1-1; TRBD1 is a possible D gene (5 bases). Germline values: CDR1 SGHTA, CDR2 FQGNSA. CDR3 size: 12 residues. V shed 5 bases and J shed 10 bases, with 14 bases lying between them. CDR3 region: CASSTAGRGAFF. For the CDR3, the DNA is TGTGCCAGCAGCACCGCGGGGCGTGGAGCTTTCTTT.

This clonotype has a handful of counts. The rearrangement joins TRBV19 to TRBJ2-7, with TRBD1 matching 10 bases. The CDR3 has 12 residues. From germline, CDR1 is LNHDA and CDR2 SQIVND (reference sequence). The J segment lost 5 bases and the V segment lost 9 bases, leaving 4 bases of the junction unmatched. DNA of the CDR3: TGTGCCAGCGGGACAGGGGCCAACGAGCAGTACTTC. This gives the protein CASGTGANEQYF.

This clonotype has ten or more counts. The CDR3 protein is CASSQDQATGNDEQYV. In nucleotides, the CDR3 is TGCGCCAGCAGCCAAGATCAGGCGACAGGGAACGACGAGCAGTACGTC. The rearrangement links TRBV4-3 to TRBJ2-7, with TRBD1 matching over 7 bases. The CDR3 covers 16 residues. V gave up 0 bases and J gave up 5 bases; unmatched junction bases: 10. In germline, CDR1 is LGHNA, CDR2 YSLEER.

This clonotype came up many times. V usage is TRBV2 and J usage is TRBJ2-7; a weak D match, TRBD2 (5 bases). Trimming pared 3 bases from V and 6 bases from J, leaving 15 bases between. Germline values: CDR1 SNHLY, CDR2 FYNNEI. CDR3 length equals 14 residues. The CDR3 region is CASSDWIRGGEQYF. DNA for the CDR3: TGTGCCAGCAGTGATTGGATTCGAGGAGGCGAGCAGTACTTC.

The chain has TRBV4-3 and TRBJ1-1; 7 nucleotides agree with TRBD1. The germline V gene has CDR1 LGHNA and CDR2 YSLEER. The CDR3 has 16 amino acids. V gave up 6 bases and J gave up 5 bases; unmatched junction bases: 15. CDR3 protein: CASRSSTGDWGTEAFF. CDR3 nucleotides: TGCGCCAGCAGATCTTCTACAGGGGATTGGGGAACTGAAGCTTTCTTT.

This clonotype has a handful of counts. This chain joins TRBV7-6 and TRBJ2-7; TRBD1 agrees at 7 bases. Germline CDR1 reads SGHVS; CDR2 reads FNYEAQ. Trimming removed 5 bases from V and 2 bases from J; junction bases left unmatched: 9. CDR3 length: 15 amino acids. The CDR3: CASSQGQALPYEQYF. CDR3 DNA sequence: TGTGCCAGCAGCCAAGGACAGGCGCTTCCCTACGAGCAGTACTTC.